This T cell receptor (beta chain) was identified during a study of radiation and T cells in renal cell carcinoma. Study-level information: Nephrectomy followed 15 Gy stereotactic body radiation by 4 weeks.

The repertoire was sequenced with immunoSEQ multiplex PCR; TCRdb's copy has only in-frame clones and lacks some. The sample records roughly 130,000 clones, approximately 90% being singletons. V shed 3 bases, J shed 1 base, and the junction held 4 bases outside the gene matches. Germline lookup yields CDR1 SGDLS and CDR2 YYNGEE. There are 16 residues in the CDR3. As for time point: blood 2 weeks post-SBRT. Treatment noted: 15 Gy SBRT to primary tumor, nephrectomy 4 weeks later. Clear cell pathology was present in this patient's renal cell carcinoma. Whole-study results and caveats: No pretreatment tumor biopsies were available for baseline clonotypes. Top tumor clonotypes rose in blood 2 weeks post-radiation, then contracted.

Worth noting for this clone: Its antigen is not known.

The sequence was collected from a woman aged 70 to 79 with renal cell carcinoma. This specimen was blood, taken from a patient whose treatment included radiotherapy and nephrectomy. The V call is TRBV9, the J call TRBJ2-5; 12 bases are a match to TRBD2. This CDR3 is CASSAPGLAGQETQYF. The CDR3, as DNA: TGTGCCAGCAGCGCCCCGGGACTAGCGGGCCAAGAGACCCAGTACTTC.